This is a list of T cell receptor beta chains from one sample in a study of tumor-infiltrating lymphocytes in primary liver carcinoma. TCRdb re-analysed the multiplex PCR reads in MiXCR, keeping a single row per CDR3 protein. The sample includes hundreds of thousands of distinct CDR3 sequences, approximately 58% of them seen just once. The sequenced sample was peripheral blood. These receptors came from a woman between 25 and 40 years old with primary liver carcinoma and hepatitis B virus infection. The CDR3 runs from the conserved cysteine through the conserved F or W. Size is stated for part of the rows, as once, few or many counts, or as a class when the clone is expanded.

clone_size	v_call	j_call	cdr3_aa
.	TRBV6-6	TRBJ1-3	CASSYLDWTETGNTIYF
.	TRBV12-3/TRBV12-4	TRBJ1-6	CASSAQGELNSLLHF
few	TRBV7-8	TRBJ2-7	CASSLSGPTYEQYF
.	TRBV11-2	TRBJ2-7	CASSPTSVGRRF
many	TRBV29-1	TRBJ2-7	CSGRDRGAYEQYF
few	TRBV5-6	TRBJ2-7	CASSPPGLYEQYF
.	TRBV13	TRBJ2-3	CVSTARRRLTDTQYF
many	TRBV6-5	TRBJ2-7	CASSYRRGSYEQYF
few	TRBV7-8	TRBJ1-5	CASSRGWGQPQHF
.	TRBV11-2	TRBJ2-2	CASSRGGGGLCTGELFF
.	TRBV28	TRBJ2-5	CAIQGTETQYF
few	TRBV7-9	TRBJ2-1	CASILAGGAYNEQFF
.	TRBV12-3/TRBV12-4	TRBJ2-1	CATSSLQRGNEQFF
.	TRBV9	TRBJ2-1	CASSVDRGRSSYNEQFF
.	TRBV4-1	TRBJ2-7	CASSPLHGPISYEQYF
.	TRBV6-2/TRBV6-3	TRBJ2-3	CASSYRAEDLRGTDTQYF
many	TRBV6-1	TRBJ2-7	CASSVRTGYYEQYF
.	TRBV12-3/TRBV12-4	TRBJ1-5	CASSIGTAPPQHF
many	TRBV4-1	TRBJ2-3	CASSQGKPDTQYF
.	TRBV29-1	TRBJ2-1	CSVEEGKDYNEQFF
few	TRBV13	TRBJ2-7	CASSSMGGDSDEQYF
few	TRBV24-1	TRBJ2-7	CATSDPGQSYEQYF
.	TRBV6-5	TRBJ1-4	CAGRQGGDEKLFF
few	TRBV29-1	TRBJ2-3	CSIGGRFTDTQYF
few	TRBV6-2/TRBV6-3	TRBJ2-3	CASRPGTTTDTQYF
.	TRBV11-2	TRBJ2-7	CAGSFGSGPLYEQYF
.	TRBV4-1	TRBJ2-1	CASSHTPKSGEQFF
many	TRBV29-1	TRBJ2-7	CSGPPLAIGYEQYF
few	TRBV6-2/TRBV6-3	TRBJ1-1	CAVKTGGTEAFF
few	TRBV19	TRBJ2-1	CASSIAGIDNEQFF
.	TRBV5-1	TRBJ2-7	CASRTGTSESYEQYF
many	TRBV12-3/TRBV12-4	TRBJ2-7	CASSRRGATYEQYF
few	TRBV10-3	TRBJ1-6	CAISEGEGNSPLHF
.	TRBV6-2/TRBV6-3	TRBJ2-5	CASSRLRDRSVQETQYF
.	TRBV6-5	TRBJ1-1	CASLRQGGSNTEALF
few	TRBV28	TRBJ1-6	CASSFAAFASPLHF
few	TRBV6-5	TRBJ2-2	CASSLETGIAGELFF
.	TRBV6-5	TRBJ2-1	CASSPTRRIYNEQFF
medium-sized	TRBV11-2	TRBJ2-5	CASSLGYRGRASETQYF
.	TRBV6-6	TRBJ2-1	CASRIARGHVNEQFF
many	TRBV12-3/TRBV12-4	TRBJ2-4	CASSLAELAKNIQYF
.	TRBV7-8	TRBJ2-3	CASSSLAGGYTDTQYF
.	TRBV5-4	TRBJ2-7	CAGSLGGTPDEQYF
.	TRBV29-1	TRBJ1-1	CSGRPQTDTEAFF
.	TRBV11-2	TRBJ2-3	CACSPNRVGADTQYF
.	TRBV6-2/TRBV6-3	TRBJ1-5	CASSHERDRVSNRPQHF
few	TRBV28	TRBJ2-3	CASRGEGGPDTQYF
many	TRBV6-6	TRBJ2-6	CASCTGGANVLTF
.	TRBV5-5	TRBJ2-6	CTSSTGTGVSGANVLTF
.	TRBV6-1	TRBJ2-2	CASSTVTNSGELFF